The 23 T cell receptor beta chains below come from one sample, sequenced in a study of cytomegalovirus exposure and HLA in healthy donors listed by TCRdb under 2017. Preparation of the library involved the immunoSEQ multiplex PCR assay. The multiplex PCR relied on a mix of 60 forward primers for TCR Vbeta segments and 13 reverse primers for TCR Jbeta segments. The table comes from immuneACCESS by way of TCRdb, which keeps in-frame sequences with V and J called. Part of the clones is missing from these tables; in studies checked, under half for an unresolved V gene and the rest for unknown reasons. The sample table holds 75,000 to 95,000 clones. 1.5% of the sample is in the top ten clones. Sequencing input: PBMCs. The origin of the receptors is a woman aged 60-75 years in good health and CMV-seronegative.

The rearrangement joins TRBV6-5 to TRBJ2-2; unclear D gene. Trimming stripped 7 bases from V and 2 bases from J, with 14 bases between. The CDR3 is made up of 15 amino acids. The germline V gene encodes CDR1 MNHEY and CDR2 SVGAGI. This CDR3 reads CASMRSATNTGELFF. The CDR3 DNA sequence: TGTGCCAGCATGAGGTCGGCCACAAACACCGGGGAGCTGTTTTTT.

The gene calls are TRBV6-5 and TRBJ1-6; D not certain. The germline V and J ends were trimmed by 10 bases and 12 bases, with 19 bases remaining between them. Germline-derived CDR1 and CDR2 are MNHEY and SVGAGI. The CDR3 extends over 13 amino acids. Here the CDR3 DNA reads TGTGCCACGCGGGGAGGAGGATCCCTACCCCTCCACTTT. Amino acid sequence: CATRGGGSLPLHF.

The chain joins TRBV5-4 to TRBJ1-1, with D uncertain. V was pared by 1 base and J by 0 bases, with 7 bases between. The CDR3 consists of 14 residues. Germline V lookup: CDR1 SGHNT, CDR2 YYREEE (reference sequence). DNA for the CDR3: TGTGCCAGCAGCTTGTTTAACATGAACACTGAAGCTTTCTTT. Protein: CASSLFNMNTEAFF.

This chain uses TRBV5-5 with TRBJ2-1; 8 bases line up with TRBD1. Germline assignment: CDR1 SGHKS and CDR2 YYEKEE (reference sequence). After removal of 2 bases from V and 5 bases from J, the junction contained 6 bases not matched to a gene. The length of the CDR3 is 15 residues. The CDR3 nucleotides are TGTGCCAGCAGCTTTGGACAGGGCGTGGACAATGAGCAGTTCTTC. Amino acids: CASSFGQGVDNEQFF.

This rearrangement joins TRBV28 to TRBJ2-5; D might be TRBD1 (6 bases). CDR3 size: 14 residues. From germline, CDR1 is MDHEN and CDR2 SYDVKM. Between the trimmed V and J ends, which lost 4 bases and 3 bases, there was a span of 12 bases. CDR3 nucleotides: TGTGCCAGCAGTTCCGGGACACCGAAAGAGACCCAGTACTTC. Encoded protein: CASSSGTPKETQYF.

V usage is TRBV6-6 and J usage is TRBJ2-7, with 7 bases lining up with TRBD2. The V and J ends lost 7 bases and 7 bases, in that order; junction bases with no gene match: 10. The CDR3 length is 13 residues. In germline, CDR1 is MNHNY, CDR2 SVGAGI (reference sequence). The CDR3 loop is CASMRAGVVEQYF. DNA of the CDR3: TGTGCCAGCATGAGGGCGGGAGTGGTTGAGCAGTACTTC.

The V gene is TRBV28, the J gene TRBJ2-5, with 10 bases aligning to TRBD1. CDR1 is MDHEN and CDR2 is SYDVKM in the germline V gene. J lost 5 bases, V lost 1 base, and 7 bases had no gene match. The CDR3 sequence is 16 residues long. CDR3 nucleotide sequence: TGTGCCAGCAGTTTATACCGGACAGGGGGTGCGGAGACCCAGTACTTC. Translated: CASSLYRTGGAETQYF.

This sequence joins TRBV25-1 and TRBJ1-1; the match to TRBD1 covers 7 bases. CDR3 length: 14 residues. V gave up 2 bases and J gave up 6 bases; unmatched junction bases: 6. Germline V gene sequence: CDR1 MGHDK, CDR2 SYGVNS. The CDR3 DNA follows: TGTGCCAGCAGTGAAATTTTGCAGGGGGCTGAAGCTTTCTTT. The encoded protein is CASSEILQGAEAFF. The complete variable domain, with remaining parts taken from reference TRBV25-1 and TRBJ1-1, reads EADIYQTPRYLVIGTGKKITLECSQTMGHDKMYWYQQDPGMELHLIHYSYGVNSTEKGDLSSESTVSRIRTEHFPLTLESARPSHTSQYLCASSEILQGAEAFFGQGTRLTVV.

The chain employs TRBV9 and TRBJ2-4, with D unresolved. The CDR3 spans 16 residues. Per the germline V gene, CDR1 is SGDLS and CDR2 is YYNGEE. The V and J ends lost 1 base and 0 bases respectively, with 11 bases between them. CDR3 residues: CASSVSAVLAKNIQYF. DNA for the CDR3: TGTGCCAGCAGCGTATCTGCAGTCCTAGCCAAAAACATTCAGTACTTC.

The V gene is TRBV7-9, the J gene TRBJ2-7; 8 bases fit TRBD2. Germline CDR1 reads SEHNR; CDR2 reads FQNEAQ (reference sequence). V shed 4 bases and J 6 bases; nucleotides not matched to a gene: 11. The CDR3 length is 15 residues. In DNA, the CDR3 is TGTGCCAGCAGCTCTACGCCGGGACTAGGAGCCGAGCAGTACTTC. Protein product: CASSSTPGLGAEQYF. The variable domain in full, with the rest retrieved from reference TRBV7-9 and TRBJ2-7, is DTGVSQNPRHKITKRGQNVTFRCDPISEHNRLYWYRQTLGQGPEFLTYFQNEAQLEKSRLLSDRFSAERPKGSFSTLEIQRTEQGDSAMYLCASSSTPGLGAEQYFGPGTRLTVT.

This CDR3 is CASSAGTSPSTDTQYF. In DNA form, the CDR3 reads TGTGCCAGCAGCGCCGGGACTAGCCCTAGCACAGATACGCAGTATTTT. The chain combines TRBV2 with TRBJ2-3, with TRBD2 matching 9 bases. CDR1 is SNHLY, CDR2 FYNNEI, per germline. Germline trimming cut 6 bases from V and 0 bases from J; bases unmatched to any gene: 7. The CDR3 runs 16 residues. Complete variable domain (other parts from reference TRBV2 and TRBJ2-3): EPEVTQTPSHQVTQMGQEVILRCVPISNHLYFYWYRQILGQKVEFLVSFYNNEISEKSEIFDDQFSVERPDGSNFTLKIRSTKLEDSAMYFCASSAGTSPSTDTQYFGPGTRLTVL.

V and J are TRBV4-3 and TRBJ2-7, with no clear D. In germline, CDR1 is LGHNA, CDR2 YSLEER. This CDR3 has 14 residues. V gave up 0 bases and J gave up 3 bases, with 9 bases separating them. The CDR3 nucleotides are TGCGCCAGCAGCCAAGAAGCTCGCTTCTACGAGCAGTACTTC. It is translated as CASSQEARFYEQYF.

V is TRBV18 and J is TRBJ2-5; D remains ambiguous. The CDR3 contains 14 residues. Per germline, CDR1 KGHSH and CDR2 LQKENI. Trimming left V 0 bases short and J 2 bases short, with 7 bases between. CDR3 sequence: CASSPPRQQETQYF. DNA of the CDR3: TGTGCCAGCTCACCACCGAGGCAGCAAGAGACCCAGTACTTC.

The V and J genes are TRBV5-4 and TRBJ2-7; TRBD2 aligns across 7 bases. The germline gives CDR1 SGHNT, CDR2 YYREEE (reference sequence). V shed 3 bases and J 8 bases; nucleotides not matched to a gene: 20. This CDR3 is 17 amino acids long. In DNA form, the CDR3 reads TGTGCCAGCAGCTCCGGGGGAATTGCGGGAGAGGAACTTAAGCAGTACTTC. The encoded protein is CASSSGGIAGEELKQYF.

The V and J genes are TRBV2 and TRBJ1-1; tentatively, D is TRBD1 (5 bases). The length of the CDR3 is 14 residues. V shed 1 base and J shed 1 base, with 7 bases lying between them. Germline values: CDR1 SNHLY, CDR2 FYNNEI. The CDR3 nucleotides read TGTGCCAGCAGTGAAGGGGGCAGGAACACTGAAGCTTTCTTT. This codes for CASSEGGRNTEAFF.

J is TRBJ2-4 and V is TRBV6-5; the D gene is possibly TRBD1 (6 bases). CDR1 MNHEY and CDR2 SVGAGI come from the germline V gene. The CDR3 spans 16 residues. V lost 3 bases and J lost 2, with 14 bases in between. The CDR3 region has the DNA TGTGCCAGCAGTTATACGTCAGGGGCAACCAAAAACATTCAGTACTTC. This encodes CASSYTSGATKNIQYF.

The chain combines TRBV2 with TRBJ2-2, with a tentative D call TRBD1 (5 bases). Germline values: CDR1 SNHLY, CDR2 FYNNEI. This CDR3 region has 15 residues. Trimming cost V 4 bases and J 1 base, with 10 bases left between them. Here the CDR3 reads CASSGVQENTGELFF. In DNA, the CDR3 is TGTGCCAGCAGTGGTGTACAGGAGAACACCGGGGAGCTGTTTTTT.

The rearrangement uses TRBV7-9 and TRBJ2-7; TRBD2 might be the D (6 bases). From germline, CDR1 is SEHNR and CDR2 FQNEAQ (reference sequence). Between the trimmed V and J ends, which lost 4 bases and 5 bases, there was a span of 12 bases. The CDR3 loop spans 13 amino acids. The CDR3 DNA sequence: TGTGCCAGCAGCTCCGCGGGGCACGACGAGCAGTACTTC. It specifies CASSSAGHDEQYF.

The chain has TRBV30 and TRBJ2-5, with 9 bases lining up with TRBD2. The CDR3 is 15 residues long. V lost 4 bases and J lost 4; bases outside the gene matches: 10. CDR1 and CDR2 (germline): GTSNPN, SVGIG (reference sequence). The CDR3 nucleotides read TGTGCCTGGAACCGGGCGGGAGGGCTCGCAGAGACCCAGTACTTC. Translating it yields CAWNRAGGLAETQYF.

The V call is TRBV4-1, the J call TRBJ2-3, with D possibly matching TRBD1 (5 bases). Trimming removed 3 bases at V and 4 bases at J, with 14 bases between. CDR1 MGHRA and CDR2 YSYEKL come from the germline V gene. The CDR3 has 15 amino acids. The CDR3 is CASSQVGWGPDTQYF. In nucleotides, the CDR3 is TGCGCCAGCAGCCAGGTGGGGTGGGGCCCAGATACGCAGTATTTT.

V is TRBV4-3 and J is TRBJ2-3; 12 nucleotides align to TRBD2. CDR1 is LGHNA and CDR2 is YSLEER in the germline V gene. The J segment lost 0 bases and the V segment lost 2 bases, leaving 9 bases of the junction unmatched. This CDR3 is built from 19 residues. In DNA form, the CDR3 reads TGCGCCAGCAGCCAACCGGCACTAGCGGGAGGTTATAGCACAGATACGCAGTATTTT. This encodes CASSQPALAGGYSTDTQYF.

V is TRBV5-1 and J is TRBJ2-7, with TRBD1 matching 9 bases. The trim removed 4 bases at V and 4 bases at J, leaving 6 bases unmatched. The V gene's germline CDR1 is SGHRS and CDR2 YFSETQ. This CDR3 is built from 14 residues. CDR3 nucleotides: TGCGCCAGCAGCATGGACAGGGGCAAGTACGAGCAGTACTTC. Translation gives CASSMDRGKYEQYF.

The chain employs TRBV2 and TRBJ1-4, with TRBD1 as a possible D gene (6 bases). Trimming took 4 bases from V and 2 from J, leaving 14 bases between them. Germline V lookup: CDR1 SNHLY, CDR2 FYNNEI. This CDR3 has 16 residues. This CDR3 reads CASSVAGGETNEKLFF. CDR3 nucleotides: TGTGCCAGCAGTGTGGCGGGGGGCGAGACTAATGAAAAACTGTTTTTT.